This T cell receptor beta chain was identified in a study of cytomegalovirus exposure and HLA in healthy donors. Study conclusions and caveats: Among the CMV-associated chains, three were confirmed in vitro as specific for CMV antigens.

The CDR3 runs to 15 residues. Trimming cost V 5 bases and J 2 bases, with 16 bases left between them. The germline V gene encodes CDR1 SNHLY and CDR2 FYNNEI. This clone was counted a single time. Its antigen is not known. A multiplex PCR was run with 60 Vbeta primers and 13 Jbeta primers. Authors' methods: About 10 million shared chains were among the roughly 78 million unique TCR beta chains that a later analysis counted. Assay used: immunoSEQ multiplex PCR; TCRdb lists only in-frame clones, some missing. V, J and clone size reflect that table, while D and trimming were determined from the DNA. The table records a few hundred thousand clones, more than 60% of them present only once.

The sample comprised PBMCs. The TCR sequence derives from a woman aged 60-75 years in good health and CMV-seropositive. V gene TRBV2 combines with J gene TRBJ2-7; weak D call: TRBD1 (5 bases). CDR3 loop: CASSHRLTLPYEQYF. The CDR3 DNA reads as TGTGCCAGCAGTCACAGGCTTACCCTACCCTACGAGCAGTACTTC.